This T cell receptor (beta chain) was sequenced during a study of cytomegalovirus exposure and HLA in healthy donors. Study-level findings and limits: In a later analysis, specific HLA alleles were associated with 15,000 to 20,000 TCR beta sequences at a 0.05 false discovery rate. Relative to the approximately 660-donor mean, N-insertions were reportedly fewer in an Asian-associated ancestry cluster in a later analysis. The investigators catalogued 150 or so TCR beta chains as cytomegalovirus-associated.

Amplification used 60 Vbeta primers and 13 Jbeta primers. The table came from immunoSEQ multiplex PCR; TCRdb's copy has only in-frame clones and leaves some out. The clone table shows just over 150,000 clones, with the ten largest holding about 1.2%. V lost 6 bases and J 2 bases, leaving 11 bases between the germline ends. CDR3 size: 15 residues. Germline values: CDR1 MRHNA, CDR2 SNTAGT. Comment on this clone: No antigen is known for it.

The clonotype originates from a woman aged 55-69 years in good health and CMV-seronegative. The chain recombines TRBV6-4 with TRBJ1-6; D is perhaps TRBD1 (6 bases). The sequencing sample was made of PBMCs. The CDR3 sequence: CASRAGAAYNSPLHF. CDR3 bases: TGTGCCAGCAGAGCGGGGGCAGCCTATAATTCACCCCTCCACTTT.